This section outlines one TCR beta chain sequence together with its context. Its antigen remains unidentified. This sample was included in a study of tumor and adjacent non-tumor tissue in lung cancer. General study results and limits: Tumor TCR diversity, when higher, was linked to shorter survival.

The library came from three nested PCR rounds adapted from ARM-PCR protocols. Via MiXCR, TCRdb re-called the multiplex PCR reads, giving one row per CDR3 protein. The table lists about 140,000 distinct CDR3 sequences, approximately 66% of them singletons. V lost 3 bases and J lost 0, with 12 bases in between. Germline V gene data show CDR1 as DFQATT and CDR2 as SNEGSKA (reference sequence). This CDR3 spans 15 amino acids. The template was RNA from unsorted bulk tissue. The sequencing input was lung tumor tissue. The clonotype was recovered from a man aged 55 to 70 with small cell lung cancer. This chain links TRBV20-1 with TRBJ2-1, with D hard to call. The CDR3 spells CSARGWRSSYNEQFF. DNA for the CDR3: TGCAGTGCTAGGGGGTGGCGGAGCTCCTACAATGAGCAGTTCTTC.